This T cell receptor beta chain was documented in a study of blood T cells in healthy people across ages (dated by TCRdb to between 2015 and 2017). In terms of the full investigation: In model experiments, template switching captured roughly one uniquely barcoded TCR beta cDNA molecule for every two T cells. For two donors (one aged 18 to 30 and one aged 80 or older), the study analyzed two additional independent replicas of 1 million unique cDNA reads from the same blood draw. Age-related changes in TCR beta repertoire diversity were measured in the study by deep sequencing normalized with unique cDNA molecular identifiers. To avoid experimental bias, donors of different ages were spread randomly across the sequencing lanes. Donors were grouped into four age groups: young (average 16 years), middle-aged (39), aged (about 60) and long-lived (over 80). The investigation overall reported the following: Because profiling used bulk unsorted PBMCs, naive and antigen-experienced compartments could not be compared conclusively. Compared with the aged group, the long-lived group had more naive CD4+ T cells, fewer expanded clones and increased TCR diversity, a pattern suggesting age selection. As age increased, observed TCR beta diversity per million T cells dropped in a roughly linear way, and a significant reduction was already evident by age roughly 36. The CMV infection status of donors was not known, potentially confounding age-related changes in expanded clonotypes. Estimates of total diversity based on one million sequenced T cells were considered lower bounds and underestimates. Observed TCR beta diversity correlated strongly with the percentage of naive T cells measured by flow cytometry.

Systemically healthy Caucasian individuals from Russia, roughly 40 in total and aged roughly 6 to 100 years, were included as donors. Ten milliliters of peripheral blood were drawn from each donor into EDTA-treated Vacutainer tubes. Ficoll-Paque density-gradient centrifugation was used to isolate PBMCs, with at least 6.5 million per sample. Total RNA, at least 5 micrograms per sample, was extracted from PBMCs with Trizol reagent. Naive CD45RAhigh/CD27high T cell percentages were measured by flow cytometry on a PBMC aliquot from every donor. Regarding this clonotype: Its antigen is still unknown. Base qualities are missing; no much larger clone stands one base away.

The protocol used for the library was 5' RACE. Sequencer: Illumina HiSeq 2500. A second PCR of about 7 to 12 cycles was run with a J-beta primer mix and a sample-barcoded 5' primer. A unique molecular identifier was introduced onto each TCR beta cDNA molecule by a template-switch 5' adaptor carrying 12 random nucleotides. Each sample yielded at least 3 million CDR3-containing paired-end reads. First-strand cDNA was synthesized from all RNA with the Mint cDNA synthesis kit, primed by a TRBC-specific oligonucleotide. Following uracil-DNA glycosylase treatment, all cDNA underwent a first 18-cycle PCR with the universal primers M1SS and BC2_uni_R. Concerning the study's data processing: Each sample was normalized by randomly selecting 1 million high-quality reads, each carrying a distinct molecular identifier. Reads sharing molecular identifiers were discarded rather than binned into consensus sequences. CDR3 identification, clonotype clustering and error correction used MiTCR with a Q25 quality threshold and the strictest error-elimination algorithm. A nonparametric unseen species model with Euler transformation was used to estimate a lower bound on total TCR beta diversity. Through fastp at Q25 and MiXCR, TCRdb rebuilt clones from the public reads, retaining in-frame beta chains. Entries that share a CDR3 protein sequence are merged under the most common genes and DNA. TCRdb's processing, not the study's, gives the V and J calls here. This sample comprises 650,000 to 1,000,000 distinct CDR3 sequences, about 34% of them detected only once. Of the sample, 13% falls within the top ten clones.

CDR1 and CDR2, per the germline V gene (reference sequence), are LGHDT and YNNKEL. The junction shows trimming of 0 bases on V and 8 bases on J, plus 11 bases between the germline ends. Measured from the cysteine to the phenylalanine, the CDR3 is 15 residues long. This entry keeps only the CDR3 DNA: 45 bases, framed from base 1. The chain is encoded by TRBV3-1 joined to TRBJ1-6; the D gene cannot be resolved reliably. The specimen was blood. This TCR came from a man younger than 30 in good health. The CDR3 amino acid sequence is: CASSQDRGRDSPLHF. The nucleotide sequence is TGTGCCAGCAGCCAAGACCGGGGTAGAGATTCACCCCTCCACTTT.